This T cell receptor (beta chain) comes out of a study of blood T cell repertoires in COVID-19. Study-wide background: Sites across the United States, Italy and Spain contributed samples from acute and convalescent COVID-19.

The Seattle patients joined while their infection was active and were tracked longitudinally afterward. CDR1 SGHRS and CDR2 YFSETQ come from the germline V gene. Losses at the gene ends were 4 bases for V and 5 bases for J; bases not matched to a gene: 8. The length of the CDR3 is 15 residues. TCRdb keeps only in-frame clones here, not all; method: immunoSEQ multiplex PCR. The sample consists of 190,000 or so clones, less than 95% of them appearing once. Material: peripheral blood. V and J are TRBV5-1 and TRBJ2-1; 8 bases align to TRBD1. The sequence was obtained from a young man with COVID-19, enrolled during active disease. CDR3 sequence reads: CASSDWTGLNNEQFF. The CDR3 DNA is TGCGCCAGCAGCGACTGGACAGGGTTAAACAATGAGCAGTTCTTC.